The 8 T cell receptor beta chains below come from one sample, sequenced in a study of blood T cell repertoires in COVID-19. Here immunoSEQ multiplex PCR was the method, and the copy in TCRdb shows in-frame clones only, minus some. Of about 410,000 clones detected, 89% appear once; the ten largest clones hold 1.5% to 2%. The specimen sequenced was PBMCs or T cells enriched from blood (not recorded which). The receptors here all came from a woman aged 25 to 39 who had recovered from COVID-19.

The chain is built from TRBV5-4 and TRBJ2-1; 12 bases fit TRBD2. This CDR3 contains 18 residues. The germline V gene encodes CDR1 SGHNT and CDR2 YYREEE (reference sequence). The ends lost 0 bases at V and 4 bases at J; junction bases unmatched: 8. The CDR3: CASSLAPSGRVEYNEQFF. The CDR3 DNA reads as TGTGCCAGCAGCTTGGCGCCTAGCGGGAGGGTCGAGTACAATGAGCAGTTCTTC.

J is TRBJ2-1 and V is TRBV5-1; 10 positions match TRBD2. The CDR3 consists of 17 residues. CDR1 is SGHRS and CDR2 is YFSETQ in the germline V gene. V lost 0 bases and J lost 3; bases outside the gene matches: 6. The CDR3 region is CASSLAGLADGYNEQFF. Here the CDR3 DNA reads TGCGCCAGCAGCTTGGCAGGACTAGCGGATGGCTACAATGAGCAGTTCTTC.

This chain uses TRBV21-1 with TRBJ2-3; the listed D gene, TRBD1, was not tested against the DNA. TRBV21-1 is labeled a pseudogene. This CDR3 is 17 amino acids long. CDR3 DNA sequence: TGTGCCAGCAGCAATAGTGGGAGGCAGGGGGCCACAGATACGCAGTATTTT. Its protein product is CASSNSGRQGATDTQYF.

This CDR3 reads CASSDGQGNTEAFF. In DNA form, the CDR3 reads TGTGCCAGCAGTGATGGACAGGGAAACACTGAAGCTTTCTTT. The chain is built from TRBV28 and TRBJ1-1; 8 nucleotides agree with TRBD1. With 5 bases clipped from V and 2 bases from J, the junction kept 4 bases outside the gene matches. This CDR3 has 14 residues. Germline values: CDR1 MDHEN, CDR2 SYDVKM.

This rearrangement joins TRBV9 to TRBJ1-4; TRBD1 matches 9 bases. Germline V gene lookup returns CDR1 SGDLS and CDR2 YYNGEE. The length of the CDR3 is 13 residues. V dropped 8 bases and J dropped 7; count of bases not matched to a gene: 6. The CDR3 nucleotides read TGTGCCAGAAAGACAGGGGGAGGTGAAAAACTGTTTTTT. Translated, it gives CARKTGGGEKLFF.

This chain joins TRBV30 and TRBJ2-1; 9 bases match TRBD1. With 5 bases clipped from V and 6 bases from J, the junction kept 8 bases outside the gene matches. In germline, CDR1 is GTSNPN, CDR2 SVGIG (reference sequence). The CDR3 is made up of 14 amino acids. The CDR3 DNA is TGTGCCTGGGAACCGGGACAGGGTCCCAATGAGCAGTTCTTC. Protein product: CAWEPGQGPNEQFF.

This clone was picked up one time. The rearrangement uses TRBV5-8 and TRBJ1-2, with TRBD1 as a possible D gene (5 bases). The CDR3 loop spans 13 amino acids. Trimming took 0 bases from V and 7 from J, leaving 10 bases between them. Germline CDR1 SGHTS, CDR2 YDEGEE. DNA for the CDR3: TGTGCCAGCAGCTTGGCAGGGATCTCTGGCTACACCTTC. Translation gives CASSLAGISGYTF.

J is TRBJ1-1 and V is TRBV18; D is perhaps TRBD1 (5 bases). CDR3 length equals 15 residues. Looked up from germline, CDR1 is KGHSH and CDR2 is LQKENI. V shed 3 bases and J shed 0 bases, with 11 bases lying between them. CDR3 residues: CASSPKTAMNTEAFF. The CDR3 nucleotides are TGTGCCAGCTCACCTAAGACAGCGATGAACACTGAAGCTTTCTTT.